This passage covers 2 T cell receptor beta chains from one sample sequenced in a study of Tregs in tolerant kidney transplant recipients. Sequenced by immunoSEQ multiplex PCR; TCRdb stores in-frame clones only, minus some. The repertoire has about 100,000 clones, approximately 94% of them found once; the top ten carry around 0.45%. The sample was CD4+ T cells from blood, taken before the transplant. The receptors come from a human donor who received a combined kidney and bone marrow transplant.

Concerning this clone: One end of the junction varies from germline; a read error may be responsible. This sequence joins TRBV12-5 and TRBJ1-1; D remains unclear. The length of the CDR3 is 13 residues. CDR1 is LGHNT, CDR2 FRNRAP, per germline. CDR3 loop: CAGGPRIGTEAFF. The CDR3 bases are TGTGCTGGTGGTCCGAGAATTGGCACTGAAGCTTTCTTT.

This clone was seen only once. The chain carries TRBV4-1 and TRBJ1-5; D may be TRBD1 (6 bases). CDR3 size: 17 residues. The germline V and J ends were trimmed by 1 base and 0 bases, with 13 bases remaining between them. CDR1 and CDR2 from the germline V gene are MGHRA and YSYEKL. CDR3: CASSQGGQPDSNQPQHF. In DNA form, the CDR3 reads TGCGCCAGCAGCCAAGGGGGGCAGCCAGATAGCAATCAGCCCCAGCATTTT.